The 10 T cell receptor beta chains below come from one sample, sequenced in a study of cytomegalovirus exposure and HLA in healthy donors. In the PCR, 60 Vbeta and 13 Jbeta primers were used. Generated by immunoSEQ multiplex PCR, the TCRdb table keeps only in-frame clones and is missing some. The sample carries 90,000 to 100,000 clones, around 77% recorded once. Specimen: PBMCs. These receptor sequences come from a woman aged 55-70 years in good health and CMV-seropositive.

V and J are TRBV30 and TRBJ1-1; no firm D call. V was cut by 2 bases and J by 1 base, with 8 bases left in between. The V gene's germline CDR1 is GTSNPN and CDR2 SVGIG (reference sequence). The CDR3 extends over 13 amino acids. The chain's CDR3 is CAWSLDRNTEAFF. The DNA of the CDR3 is TGTGCCTGGAGTCTCGATAGGAACACTGAAGCTTTCTTT.

The sample holds one count of this clone. The CDR3 here is CASSTLILGRRGYTF. CDR3 DNA: TGTGCCAGCAGCACTTTGATTTTGGGGCGACGCGGCTACACCTTC. J is TRBJ1-2 and V is TRBV9; TRBD1 is a possible D gene (5 bases). From germline, CDR1 is SGDLS and CDR2 YYNGEE. The CDR3 spans 15 residues. Between the trimmed V and J ends, which lost 4 bases and 8 bases, there was a span of 21 bases.

This chain uses TRBV6-5 with TRBJ1-1; weak D call: TRBD1 (5 bases). V lost 6 bases and J lost 8, with 7 bases in between. CDR1 and CDR2 from the germline V gene are MNHEY and SVGAGI. This CDR3 has 10 amino acids. The CDR3 region has the DNA TGTGCCAGCAGGGACAAGGAAGCTTTCTTT. Translating gives CASRDKEAFF.

This chain uses TRBV7-9 with TRBJ2-5; TRBD2 is a possible D gene (7 bases). The CDR3 is 13 residues long. The ends were cut back, 3 bases at V and 5 bases at J, with 10 bases in the middle. Germline V gene sequence: CDR1 SEHNR, CDR2 FQNEAQ (reference sequence). As DNA, the CDR3 is TGTGCCAGCAGCTTCGGGGGGCCGGAGACCCAGTACTTC. This encodes CASSFGGPETQYF.

The DNA of the CDR3 is TGTGCCAGCAGTCCTTCCTGGAGCTCCTACAATGAGCAGTTCTTC. Protein product: CASSPSWSSYNEQFF. J is TRBJ2-1 and V is TRBV6-5; no clear D gene. The CDR3 runs to 15 residues. Between the trimmed V and J ends, which lost 5 bases and 0 bases, there was a span of 11 bases. Germline V lookup: CDR1 MNHEY, CDR2 SVGAGI.

This clone has only a few counts. V gene TRBV28 combines with J gene TRBJ1-1, with a possible D match to TRBD1 (5 bases). Per the germline V gene, CDR1 is MDHEN and CDR2 is SYDVKM. This CDR3 has 16 amino acids. Trimming shortened V by 2 bases and J by 1 base, and 14 bases separated the two germline ends. CDR3 sequence: CASSLGQGKRNTEAFF. As DNA, the CDR3 is TGTGCCAGCAGTTTAGGGCAGGGCAAGCGGAACACTGAAGCTTTCTTT.

The chain combines TRBV2 with TRBJ2-1, with D unclear. From germline, CDR1 is SNHLY and CDR2 FYNNEI. The ends were cut back, 8 bases at V and 8 bases at J, with 10 bases in the middle. There are 11 residues in the CDR3. The CDR3 protein is CASSQYDEQFF. The CDR3 nucleotides are TGTGCCAGCTCCCAGTACGATGAGCAGTTCTTC. The full variable domain, with the rest looked up from reference TRBV2 and TRBJ2-1, is EPEVTQTPSHQVTQMGQEVILRCVPISNHLYFYWYRQILGQKVEFLVSFYNNEISEKSEIFDDQFSVERPDGSNFTLKIRSTKLEDSAMYFCASSQYDEQFFGPGTRLTVL.

The CDR3 loop is CASSISGQSYEQYF. The CDR3 DNA sequence: TGTGCCAGTAGTATCTCGGGACAGTCCTACGAGCAGTACTTC. The chain links TRBV19 to TRBJ2-7, with 7 positions matching TRBD1. The CDR3 is 14 residues long. CDR1 is LNHDA and CDR2 is SQIVND in the germline V gene (reference sequence). The V and J ends lost 3 bases and 1 base, in that order; junction bases with no gene match: 3.

Here the CDR3 reads CASSSSLLYPGQGRPSNYGYTF. DNA for the CDR3: TGTGCCAGCAGTTCCTCCTTACTCTATCCGGGACAGGGTAGGCCCTCTAACTATGGCTACACCTTC. The chain employs TRBV28 and TRBJ1-2, with TRBD1 matching over 9 bases. CDR3 length equals 22 residues. Germline loops: CDR1 MDHEN, CDR2 SYDVKM. V dropped 4 bases and J dropped 0; count of bases not matched to a gene: 24.

The chain is built from TRBV10-3 and TRBJ2-7; 11 bases match TRBD2. CDR3 length: 20 residues. Germline-derived CDR1 and CDR2 are ENHRY and SYGVKD. Losses at the gene ends were 4 bases for V and 0 bases for J; bases not matched to a gene: 17. CDR3 loop: CAISGKGLAAPSPSSYEQYF. In nucleotides, the CDR3 is TGTGCCATCAGTGGTAAGGGACTAGCGGCCCCCAGTCCTAGCTCCTACGAGCAGTACTTC.